This is a list of T cell receptor beta chains from one sample in a study of vaccination and CD4 T cells after COVID-19. MiXCR, applied by TCRdb to the PCR reads, yields one record per CDR3 protein. The repertoire includes just under 20,000 distinct CDR3 sequences, 52% of them detected once, and 9.6% sits in the top ten. No cognate antigen is known for these TCRs. Sequenced sample: CD4+ T cells from blood, cultured in vitro. All receptors come from a human donor who had recovered from COVID-19. Each CDR3 is given with its conserved first and last residue.

v_call	j_call	cdr3_aa
TRBV2	TRBJ2-3	CASSEGHPTDTQYF
TRBV6-1	TRBJ1-2	CASGSRGPIYGYTF
TRBV7-2	TRBJ2-7	CASSFQLGFGEEQYF
TRBV6-2/TRBV6-3	TRBJ2-7	CASSEPSPAYEQYF
TRBV20-1	TRBJ2-2	CSGRGQFFGAGELFF
TRBV2	TRBJ1-2	CASRQRGSNYGYTF
TRBV28	TRBJ2-5	CASSSRQAGGETQYF
TRBV27	TRBJ2-1	CASSGRRGVNEQFF
TRBV7-8	TRBJ2-2	CASSLRGQGQNIPGELFF
TRBV20-1	TRBJ2-5	CSASVSAGTQYF
TRBV6-2/TRBV6-3	TRBJ2-2	CASSRGLAGFGELFF
TRBV11-3	TRBJ2-3	CASSLGAGTSGMRADTQYF
TRBV10-3	TRBJ2-7	CAIQGGGGSYEQYF
TRBV7-2	TRBJ2-3	CASLIAGVFASTDTQYF
TRBV30	TRBJ2-3	CAWSVGTRVTDTQYF
TRBV28	TRBJ2-7	CASSGGPTYEQYF
TRBV7-9	TRBJ1-1	CASSAQDWGTEAFF
TRBV20-1	TRBJ2-3	CSATHPGPGQGVFDTQYF
TRBV6-1	TRBJ2-2	CASNPRLAGEPRTGELFF
TRBV19	TRBJ2-2	CASSTGPGQTNTGELFF
TRBV10-3	TRBJ1-5	CATRTGTNNQPQHF
TRBV2	TRBJ2-1	CASTKDWLNEQFF
TRBV27	TRBJ2-3	CASRLERDQSTDTQYF
TRBV7-4	TRBJ1-5	CASSLTGTDYSNQPQHF
TRBV5-1	TRBJ1-6	CASSVWDGINSPLHF
TRBV7-2	TRBJ2-7	CASSSRGIAGGPYEQYF
TRBV28	TRBJ2-1	CASRPWTSGGAGNEQFF
TRBV10-3	TRBJ1-1	CAIGAASRGLATEAFF
TRBV14	TRBJ2-7	CASSQVSRGAYEQYF
TRBV20-1	TRBJ2-2	CSARVLAGGAGELFF
TRBV6-1	TRBJ1-4	CASSDWTGGRLEKLFF
TRBV7-9	TRBJ1-1	CASSRDRAMNTEAFF
TRBV6-5	TRBJ2-7	CASSFAGQGTVEQYF
TRBV6-2/TRBV6-3	TRBJ1-5	CASSSIQGNSNQPQHF
TRBV6-5	TRBJ1-2	CASSYSDRRSNYGYTF
TRBV6-4	TRBJ1-2	CASSMTTGQGVKGYTF
TRBV20-1	TRBJ2-2	CSARDFRRGDNGELFF
TRBV28	TRBJ2-7	CASTRTGASYEQYF
TRBV7-9	TRBJ2-5	CASSLVSRAGETQYF
TRBV20-1	TRBJ1-4	CSASAAGRGGEKLFF